Reported below is one TCR beta chain. The target antigen is unknown. This entry is derived from a study of T cell responses to AZD1222 COVID-19 vaccine. Points from the study as a whole: Unmutated variant regions are reportedly the target of nearly half of TCRs that are spike-specific.

Profiled with immunoSEQ multiplex PCR; TCRdb holds only in-frame clones, not every one. The top ten clones hold around 5% of a sample with around 120,000 clones, about 91% of them seen once. The length of the CDR3 is 17 residues. V gave up 3 bases and J gave up 4 bases, with 19 bases separating them. The V gene's germline CDR1 is KGHDR and CDR2 SFDVKD. The sequencing here drew on peripheral blood, taken on day 0 of AZD1222 vaccination. This chain joins TRBV24-1 and TRBJ2-3, with D maybe TRBD2 (7 bases). The TCR comes from an adult in good health. The CDR3 nucleotides read TGTGCCACCAGTGATCGCGGGGACGGCGGGGGCCCAGATACGCAGTATTTT. It yields the protein CATSDRGDGGGPDTQYF.